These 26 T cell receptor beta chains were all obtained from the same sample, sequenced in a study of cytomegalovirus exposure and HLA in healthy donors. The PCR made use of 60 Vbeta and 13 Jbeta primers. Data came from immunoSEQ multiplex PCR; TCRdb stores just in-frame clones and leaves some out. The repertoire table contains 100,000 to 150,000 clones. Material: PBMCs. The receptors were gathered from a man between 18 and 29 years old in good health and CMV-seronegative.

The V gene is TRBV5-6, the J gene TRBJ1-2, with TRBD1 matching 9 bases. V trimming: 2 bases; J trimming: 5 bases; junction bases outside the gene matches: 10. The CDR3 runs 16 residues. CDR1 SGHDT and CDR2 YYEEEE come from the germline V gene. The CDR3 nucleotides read TGTGCCAGCAGCTTAATCACAGGGGGCGCCCCTTATGGCTACACCTTC. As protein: CASSLITGGAPYGYTF.

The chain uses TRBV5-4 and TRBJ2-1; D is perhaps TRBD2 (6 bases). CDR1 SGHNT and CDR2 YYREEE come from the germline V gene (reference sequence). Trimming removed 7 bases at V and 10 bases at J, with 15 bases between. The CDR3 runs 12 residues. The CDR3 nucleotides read TGTGCCAGCGGAGCCGGGGGTTGGGAGCAGTTCTTC. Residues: CASGAGGWEQFF.

This CDR3 is CASSPAGGDTGELFF. CDR3 coding DNA: TGTGCCAGCAGCCCCGCCGGGGGGGACACCGGGGAGCTGTTTTTT. The J gene is TRBJ2-2, the V gene TRBV7-3; 8 bases agree with TRBD2. The CDR3 extends over 15 amino acids. V trimming: 5 bases; J trimming: 3 bases; junction bases outside the gene matches: 5. Germline-derived CDR1 and CDR2 are SGHTA and FQGTGA.

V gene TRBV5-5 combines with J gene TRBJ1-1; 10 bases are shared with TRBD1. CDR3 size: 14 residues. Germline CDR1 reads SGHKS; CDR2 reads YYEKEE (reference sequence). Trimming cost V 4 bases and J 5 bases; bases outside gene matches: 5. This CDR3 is CASSTDRGRTEAFF. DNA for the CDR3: TGTGCCAGCAGCACCGACAGGGGGCGAACTGAAGCTTTCTTT. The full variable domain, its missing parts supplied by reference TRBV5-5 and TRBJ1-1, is DAGVTQSPTHLIKTRGQQVTLRCSPISGHKSVSWYQQVLGQGPQFIFQYYEKEERGRGNFPDRFSARQFPNYSSELNVNALLLGDSALYLCASSTDRGRTEAFFGQGTRLTVV.

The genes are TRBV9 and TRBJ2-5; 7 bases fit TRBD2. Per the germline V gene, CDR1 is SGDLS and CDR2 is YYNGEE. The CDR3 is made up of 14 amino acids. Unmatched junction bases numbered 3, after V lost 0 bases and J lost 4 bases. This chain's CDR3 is CASSVGLAGETQYF. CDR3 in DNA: TGTGCCAGCAGCGTAGGACTAGCAGGAGAGACCCAGTACTTC.

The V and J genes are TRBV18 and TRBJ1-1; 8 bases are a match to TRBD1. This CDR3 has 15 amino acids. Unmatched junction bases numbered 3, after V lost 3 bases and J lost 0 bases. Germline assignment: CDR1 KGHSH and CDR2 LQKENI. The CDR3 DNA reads TGTGCCAGCTCACCCCGGGACAGGTTGAACACTGAAGCTTTCTTT. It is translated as CASSPRDRLNTEAFF.

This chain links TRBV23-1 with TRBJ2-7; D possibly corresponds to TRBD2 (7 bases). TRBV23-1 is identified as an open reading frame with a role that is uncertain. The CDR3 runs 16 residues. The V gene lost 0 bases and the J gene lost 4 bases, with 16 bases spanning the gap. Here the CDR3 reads CASSQSRGRALYEQYF. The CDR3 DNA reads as TGCGCCAGCAGTCAATCGAGGGGGAGGGCCCTATACGAGCAGTACTTC.

CDR3 coding DNA: TGTGCCAGCAGCCCGGGACAGCCAGACTATGGCTACACCTTC. Translated: CASSPGQPDYGYTF. The chain employs TRBV7-3 and TRBJ1-2; TRBD1 aligns across 7 bases. Germline loops: CDR1 SGHTA, CDR2 FQGTGA. This CDR3 comprises 14 residues. Trimming removed 5 bases from V and 3 bases from J; junction bases left unmatched: 6.

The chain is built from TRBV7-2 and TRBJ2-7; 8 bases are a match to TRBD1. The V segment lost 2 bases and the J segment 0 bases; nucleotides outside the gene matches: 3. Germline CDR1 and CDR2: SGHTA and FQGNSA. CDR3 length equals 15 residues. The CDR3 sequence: CASSLRTGGSYEQYF. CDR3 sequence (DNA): TGTGCCAGCAGCTTAAGAACAGGGGGCTCCTACGAGCAGTACTTC.

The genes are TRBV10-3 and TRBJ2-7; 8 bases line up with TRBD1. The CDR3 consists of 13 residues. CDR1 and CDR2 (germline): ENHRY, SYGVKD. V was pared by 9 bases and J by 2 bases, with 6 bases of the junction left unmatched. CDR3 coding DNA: TGTGCCATTCTAGGACAGGGAGCCTACGAGCAGTACTTC. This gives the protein CAILGQGAYEQYF.

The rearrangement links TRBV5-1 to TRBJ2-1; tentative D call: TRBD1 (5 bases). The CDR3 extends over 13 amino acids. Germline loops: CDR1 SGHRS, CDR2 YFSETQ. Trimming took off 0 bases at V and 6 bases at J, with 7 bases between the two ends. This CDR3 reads CASSLEGVNEQFF. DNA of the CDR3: TGCGCCAGCAGCTTGGAAGGGGTCAATGAGCAGTTCTTC.

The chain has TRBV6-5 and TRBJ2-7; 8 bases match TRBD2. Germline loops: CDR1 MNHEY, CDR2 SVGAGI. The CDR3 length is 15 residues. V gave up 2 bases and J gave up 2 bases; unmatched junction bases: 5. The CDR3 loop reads CASSYSGRSAYEQYF. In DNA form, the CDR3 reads TGTGCCAGCAGTTACAGCGGGAGATCCGCCTACGAGCAGTACTTC.

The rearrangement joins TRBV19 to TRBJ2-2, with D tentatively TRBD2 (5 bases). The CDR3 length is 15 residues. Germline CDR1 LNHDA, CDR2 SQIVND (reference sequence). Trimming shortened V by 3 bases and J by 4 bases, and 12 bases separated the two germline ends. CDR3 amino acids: CASSMSASPTGELFF. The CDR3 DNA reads TGTGCCAGTAGTATGTCGGCTAGCCCCACCGGGGAGCTGTTTTTT. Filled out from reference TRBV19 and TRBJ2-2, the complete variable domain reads DGGITQSPKYLFRKEGQNVTLSCEQNLNHDAMYWYRQDPGQGLRLIYYSQIVNDFQKGDIAEGYSVSREKKESFPLTVTSAQKNPTAFYLCASSMSASPTGELFFGEGSRLTVL.

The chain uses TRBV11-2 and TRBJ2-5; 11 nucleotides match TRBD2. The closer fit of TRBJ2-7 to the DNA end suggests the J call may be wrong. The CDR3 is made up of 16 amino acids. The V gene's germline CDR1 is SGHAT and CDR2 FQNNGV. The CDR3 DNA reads TGTGCCAGCAGCTTAGATCTACTAGCGGGGGCCCACGAGCAGTACTTC. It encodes CASSLDLLAGAHEQYF.

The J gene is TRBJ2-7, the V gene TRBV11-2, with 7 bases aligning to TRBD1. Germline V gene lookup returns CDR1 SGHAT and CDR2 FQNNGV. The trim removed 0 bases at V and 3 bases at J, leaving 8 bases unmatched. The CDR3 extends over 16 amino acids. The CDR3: CASSLDGDSGHYEQYF. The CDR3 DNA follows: TGTGCCAGCAGCTTAGATGGGGACAGCGGACACTACGAGCAGTACTTC.

Here the CDR3 reads CASSLLARGYGYTF. The CDR3 nucleotides are TGTGCCAGCAGCCTCTTGGCCAGGGGCTATGGCTACACCTTC. V gene TRBV5-8 combines with J gene TRBJ1-2; tentatively, D is TRBD1 (6 bases). The CDR3 runs 14 residues. Trimming removed 4 bases from V and 4 bases from J, with 14 bases in between. CDR1 and CDR2 from the germline V gene are SGHTS and YDEGEE.

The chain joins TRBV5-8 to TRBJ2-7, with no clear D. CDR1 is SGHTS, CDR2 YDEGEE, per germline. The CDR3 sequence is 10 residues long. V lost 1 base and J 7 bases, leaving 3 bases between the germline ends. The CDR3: CASSLQEQYF. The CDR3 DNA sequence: TGTGCCAGCAGCTTGCAGGAGCAGTACTTC.

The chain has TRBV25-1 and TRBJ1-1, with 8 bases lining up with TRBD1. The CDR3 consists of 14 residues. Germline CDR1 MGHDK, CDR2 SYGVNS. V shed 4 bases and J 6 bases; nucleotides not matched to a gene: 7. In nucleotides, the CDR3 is TGTGCCAGCAGTGGTGACAGGGGAGTCCCTGAAGCTTTCTTT. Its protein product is CASSGDRGVPEAFF. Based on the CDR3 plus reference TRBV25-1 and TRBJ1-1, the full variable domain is EADIYQTPRYLVIGTGKKITLECSQTMGHDKMYWYQQDPGMELHLIHYSYGVNSTEKGDLSSESTVSRIRTEHFPLTLESARPSHTSQYLCASSGDRGVPEAFFGQGTRLTVV.

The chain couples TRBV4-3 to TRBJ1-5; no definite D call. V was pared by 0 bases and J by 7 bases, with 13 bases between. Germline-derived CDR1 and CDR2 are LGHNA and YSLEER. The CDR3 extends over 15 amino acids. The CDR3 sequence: CASSQDQRVRQPQHF. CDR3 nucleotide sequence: TGCGCCAGCAGCCAAGATCAACGGGTGCGCCAGCCCCAGCATTTT.

The CDR3 loop reads CASSFGTGSSPLHF. DNA for the CDR3: TGTGCCAGCAGCTTCGGGACAGGCTCTTCACCCCTCCACTTT. The chain links TRBV9 to TRBJ1-6, with 8 positions matching TRBD1. Germline CDR1 and CDR2: SGDLS and YYNGEE. The CDR3 runs 14 residues. Trimming at V came to 4 bases and at J to 9 bases, leaving 6 bases not matched to a gene.

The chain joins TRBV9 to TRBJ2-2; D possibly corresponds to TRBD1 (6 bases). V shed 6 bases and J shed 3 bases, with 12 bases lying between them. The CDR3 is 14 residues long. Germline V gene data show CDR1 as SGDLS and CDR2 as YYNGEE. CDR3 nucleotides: TGTGCCAGCACCGATAGACAGGACACCGGGGAGCTGTTTTTT. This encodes CASTDRQDTGELFF.

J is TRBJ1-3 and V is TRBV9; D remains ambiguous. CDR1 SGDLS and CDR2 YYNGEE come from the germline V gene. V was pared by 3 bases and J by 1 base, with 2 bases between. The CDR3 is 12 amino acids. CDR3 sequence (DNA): TGTGCCAGCAGCGCTTCTGGAAACACCATATATTTT. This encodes CASSASGNTIYF.

This CDR3 is CASSPDSWYGYTF. The CDR3 nucleotides read TGTGCCAGCAGTCCGGACAGTTGGTATGGCTACACCTTC. The chain uses TRBV6-1 and TRBJ1-2; D perhaps matches TRBD1 (6 bases). The V end lost 5 bases, the J end lost 5 bases, and 12 bases lay between the germline ends. Germline V gene sequence: CDR1 MNHNS, CDR2 SASEGT. The CDR3 spans 13 residues.

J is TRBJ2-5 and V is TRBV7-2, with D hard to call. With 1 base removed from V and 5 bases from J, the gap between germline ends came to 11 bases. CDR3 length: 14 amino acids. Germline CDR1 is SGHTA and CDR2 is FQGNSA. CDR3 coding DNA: TGTGCCAGCAGCTTAGAATTAGCAGCGGAGACCCAGTACTTC. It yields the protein CASSLELAAETQYF.

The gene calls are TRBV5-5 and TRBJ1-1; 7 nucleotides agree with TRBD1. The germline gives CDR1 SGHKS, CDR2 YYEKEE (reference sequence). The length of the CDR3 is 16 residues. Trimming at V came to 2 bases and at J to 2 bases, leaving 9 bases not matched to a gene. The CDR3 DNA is TGTGCCAGCAGCTTCGGGACAGCCTTACTCAACACTGAAGCTTTCTTT. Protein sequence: CASSFGTALLNTEAFF.

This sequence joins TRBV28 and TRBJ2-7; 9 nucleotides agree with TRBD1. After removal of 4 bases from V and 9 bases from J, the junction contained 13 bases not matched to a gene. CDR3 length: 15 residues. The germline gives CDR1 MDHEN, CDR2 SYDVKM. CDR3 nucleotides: TGTGCCAGCAGTTCGGGACAGGGTTTCGTCCGACGGCAGTACTTC. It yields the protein CASSSGQGFVRRQYF.